These 7 T cell receptor beta chains were sequenced from one sample in a study of cytomegalovirus exposure and HLA in healthy donors. PCR employed 60 Vbeta and 13 Jbeta primers. Libraries were prepared by immunoSEQ multiplex PCR; TCRdb keeps only in-frame clonotypes and omits some of them. Among roughly 220,000 clones listed, 65% to 80% were seen once. Material for sequencing was PBMCs. These receptors all come from a man in his fifties in good health and CMV-seronegative.

This chain links TRBV4-1 with TRBJ2-5; 8 nucleotides line up with TRBD1. The CDR3 has 16 residues. Germline CDR1 reads MGHRA; CDR2 reads YSYEKL. V lost 1 base, J lost 1 base, and 5 bases stayed unmatched. The CDR3 spells CASSQGPGTGQETQYF. CDR3 coding DNA: TGCGCCAGCAGCCAAGGGCCCGGGACAGGCCAAGAGACCCAGTACTTC.

The V call is TRBV4-2, the J call TRBJ2-3, with 8 bases fitting TRBD2. This CDR3 contains 16 residues. CDR1 and CDR2 from the germline V gene are LGHNA and YNFKEQ. Trimming removed 0 bases from V and 3 bases from J; junction bases left unmatched: 5. CDR3 sequence (DNA): TGTGCCAGCAGCCAAGATGGGACTAGGGGGACAGATACGCAGTATTTT. This encodes CASSQDGTRGTDTQYF.

The genes are TRBV30 and TRBJ2-3; 7 bases agree with TRBD2. With 1 base clipped from V and 2 bases from J, the junction kept 3 bases outside the gene matches. This CDR3 spans 14 amino acids. Germline CDR1 is GTSNPN and CDR2 is SVGIG (reference sequence). The CDR3 bases are TGTGCCTGGAGTGGGGGGGGGTCCACAGATACGCAGTATTTT. Its protein is CAWSGGGSTDTQYF.

The chain has TRBV4-1 and TRBJ2-2; no definite D call. The CDR3 runs to 16 residues. V lost 0 bases to trimming and J lost 7 bases, with 15 bases between them. Germline V gene data show CDR1 as MGHRA and CDR2 as YSYEKL. The DNA of the CDR3 is TGCGCCAGCAGCCAAGAACTAACGGAGAGGAGCGGGGAGCTGTTTTTT. This sequence encodes CASSQELTERSGELFF.

This clone appeared a single time. The chain couples TRBV19 to TRBJ2-5; tentative D call: TRBD2 (5 bases). Germline CDR1 and CDR2: LNHDA and SQIVND (reference sequence). The CDR3 is made up of 14 amino acids. The ends were cut back, 5 bases at V and 4 bases at J, with 14 bases in the middle. In DNA, the CDR3 is TGTGCCAGTAGTGGACTGCCCCTAGGAGAGACCCAGTACTTC. Translation gives CASSGLPLGETQYF.

The genes are TRBV5-4 and TRBJ2-5; a possible D gene is TRBD1 (5 bases). V was cut by 0 bases and J by 0 bases, with 9 bases left in between. In germline, CDR1 is SGHNT, CDR2 YYREEE (reference sequence). This CDR3 is built from 15 residues. The CDR3 coding sequence is TGTGCCAGCAGCTTGGCCAGGGCCTACCAAGAGACCCAGTACTTC. This gives the protein CASSLARAYQETQYF.

V and J are TRBV28 and TRBJ1-5; the D is unclear. The CDR3 length is 14 residues. V lost 2 bases and J 6 bases, leaving 11 bases between the germline ends. The germline gives CDR1 MDHEN, CDR2 SYDVKM. CDR3 protein: CASSLVGIGQPQHF. The CDR3, as DNA: TGTGCCAGCAGTTTAGTTGGTATCGGTCAGCCCCAGCATTTT.